These 22 T cell receptor beta chains were sequenced from one sample in a study of T cells in Graves' hyperthyroidism and ophthalmopathy. Using RNA transcripts as the source, TCR beta CDR3 regions were amplified. First-round RT-PCR of the TCR CDR3 relied on the HTBI primer set. Using its own MiXCR run on the multiplex PCR reads, TCRdb lists one record per CDR3 protein. The table records hundreds of thousands of distinct CDR3 sequences, nearly 20% of them present only once. The sample consisted of blood. These receptors originate from a man aged 35 to 55 with Graves' ophthalmopathy.

DNA of the CDR3: TGTGCCAGCAGGGGCGCATATGGAAACACCATATATTTT. This translates into CASRGAYGNTIYF. This chain connects TRBV3-1 to TRBJ1-3, with D unclear. The CDR3 runs 13 residues. The V gene lost 6 bases and the J gene lost 3 bases, with 9 bases spanning the gap. Germline CDR1 and CDR2: LGHDT and YNNKEL (reference sequence).

As regards this clonotype: A much larger clone lies one base from this, so it may be a read error. This sequence joins TRBV28 and TRBJ1-5; maybe TRBD1 (5 bases). V was clipped by 6 bases and J by 6 bases, with 21 bases between them. Germline assignment: CDR1 MDHEN and CDR2 SYDVKM. The CDR3 is 16 amino acids. The CDR3: CASRTEGRGKSQPQHF. As DNA, the CDR3 is TGTGCCAGCAGAACGGAGGGGCGGGGGAAGAGTCAGCCCCAGCATTTT.

The V and J genes are TRBV7-8 and TRBJ1-1; tentative D call: TRBD1 (5 bases). Per germline, CDR1 SGHVS and CDR2 FQNEAQ. The CDR3 sequence is 13 residues long. Trimming removed 8 bases from V and 8 bases from J, with 18 bases in between. The CDR3, as DNA: TGTGCCAGCTCAGTCGAGGGGCCCTGGGAAGCTTTCTTT. It is translated as CASSVEGPWEAFF.

This clonotype was counted many times. The genes are TRBV28 and TRBJ1-1, with D possibly being TRBD1 (5 bases). Germline assignment: CDR1 MDHEN and CDR2 SYDVKM. The CDR3 is 13 amino acids. Trimming removed 2 bases at V and 9 bases at J, with 13 bases between. The CDR3, as DNA: TGTGCCAGCAGTTTACTCGGGACGGACCAAGCTTTCTTT. Translation gives CASSLLGTDQAFF.

The chain links TRBV5-1 to TRBJ2-2; the D is unclear. The CDR3 extends over 15 amino acids. Germline lookup yields CDR1 SGHRS and CDR2 YFSETQ. Between the trimmed V and J ends, which lost 0 bases and 5 bases, there was a span of 11 bases. In DNA, the CDR3 is TGCGCCAGCAGCTTGGTAGCTGTAGTTACCGGGGAGCTGTTTTTT. Amino acids: CASSLVAVVTGELFF. Full variable domain (remainder filled in from reference TRBV5-1 and TRBJ2-2): KAGVTQTPRYLIKTRGQQVTLSCSPISGHRSVSWYQQTPGQGLQFLFEYFSETQRNKGNFPGRFSGRQFSNSRSEMNVSTLELGDSALYLCASSLVAVVTGELFFGEGSRLTVL.

This rearrangement joins TRBV27 to TRBJ1-5; 7 nucleotides align to TRBD1. After removal of 8 bases from V and 2 bases from J, the junction contained 9 bases not matched to a gene. CDR1 and CDR2 from the germline V gene are MNHEY and SMNVEV (reference sequence). The CDR3 spans 15 residues. CDR3 bases: TGTGCCAGCGGGGACAGCAGTGCTCGCAATCAGCCCCAGCATTTT. Encoded protein: CASGDSSARNQPQHF.

This clonotype was seen many times. The chain employs TRBV20-1 and TRBJ2-3; TRBD1 matches 8 bases. This CDR3 spans 14 amino acids. Germline V gives CDR1 DFQATT, CDR2 SNEGSKA (reference sequence). The ends lost 3 bases at V and 6 bases at J; junction bases unmatched: 8. The CDR3 reads CSASFQGASDTQYF. The CDR3 nucleotides are TGCAGTGCTAGTTTCCAGGGGGCATCCGATACGCAGTATTTT.

This clonotype has only a few counts. The rearrangement uses TRBV5-5 and TRBJ1-1; the D is unclear. CDR1 is SGHKS and CDR2 is YYEKEE in the germline V gene (reference sequence). The CDR3 is 14 residues long. The V gene lost 2 bases and the J gene lost 4 bases, with 12 bases spanning the gap. DNA for the CDR3: TGTGCCAGCAGCTTCACCGTATACGGCACTGAAGCTTTCTTT. It yields the protein CASSFTVYGTEAFF.

The J gene is TRBJ2-7, the V gene TRBV29-1; D ambiguous. CDR1 SQVTM and CDR2 ANQGSEA come from the germline V gene. Trimming stripped 3 bases from V and 3 bases from J, with 12 bases between. The CDR3 loop spans 13 amino acids. As DNA, the CDR3 is TGCAGCGTTGAGACCAGAATGGGCTACGAGCAGTACTTC. Its protein product is CSVETRMGYEQYF.

This clonotype came up a few times. One end of the junction fails to match germline, which may point to a read error. J is TRBJ1-1 and V is TRBV6-5; D remains unclear. This CDR3 spans 12 amino acids. Germline CDR1 reads MNHEY; CDR2 reads SVGAGI. The CDR3 DNA follows: TGTGCCAGCAGTTACAGTGCAATTGAAACTTTCTTT. Protein sequence: CASSYSAIETFF.

This clonotype was observed many times. This sequence joins TRBV20-1 and TRBJ2-7, with D perhaps being TRBD1 or TRBD2 (5 bases each). This CDR3 is 11 amino acids long. V shed 3 bases and J shed 3 bases, with 6 bases lying between them. CDR1 is DFQATT, CDR2 SNEGSKA, per germline (reference sequence). For the CDR3, the DNA is TGCAGTGCTAGGGGGGACTACGAGCAGTACTTC. Encoded protein: CSARGDYEQYF.

There are many counts of this clonotype. The rearrangement joins TRBV27 to TRBJ2-7, with D possibly being TRBD2 (5 bases). Per the germline V gene, CDR1 is MNHEY and CDR2 is SMNVEV (reference sequence). This CDR3 has 13 amino acids. Deletions cut 2 bases from V and 9 bases from J, with 14 bases between. CDR3 bases: TGTGCCAGCAGTTTAATCGGGGAGTTGCGGCAGTACTTC. This gives the protein CASSLIGELRQYF.

The V call is TRBV19, the J call TRBJ1-6, with D unclear. Germline V gene lookup returns CDR1 LNHDA and CDR2 SQIVND (reference sequence). The CDR3 is made up of 14 amino acids. V lost 8 bases and J lost 10, with 18 bases in between. The CDR3 nucleotides read TGTGCCAGTTCGGCTCGAGGGCCGGGATCACCCCTCCACTTT. Encoded protein: CASSARGPGSPLHF.

The V call is TRBV4-1, the J call TRBJ2-7; D is possibly TRBD1 or TRBD2 (6 bases each). V shed 1 base and J shed 6 bases, with 16 bases lying between them. Germline V CDR1 and CDR2: MGHRA, YSYEKL. This CDR3 is 15 amino acids long. The CDR3 reads CASSQVFRGGGEQYF. The CDR3 nucleotides read TGCGCCAGCAGCCAAGTTTTCCGAGGGGGAGGCGAGCAGTACTTC.

The rearrangement links TRBV12-3 or TRBV12-4 to TRBJ2-7; D assignment may be TRBD1 or TRBD2 (5 bases each). The CDR3 is made up of 14 amino acids. V lost 2 bases, J lost 0 bases, and 8 bases lay in between. CDR3 residues: CASSLIGTSYEQYF. CDR3 nucleotides: TGTGCCAGCAGTTTAATTGGGACCTCCTACGAGCAGTACTTC.

This clonotype was observed a handful of times. The rearrangement links TRBV12-3 or TRBV12-4 to TRBJ1-4; 7 bases are a match to TRBD1. The V segment lost 4 bases and the J segment 8 bases; nucleotides outside the gene matches: 16. The CDR3 is 17 residues long. CDR3 sequence (DNA): TGTGCCAGCAGTTCTTCAATTGGGGAGGGGGCATACGAAAAACTGTTTTTT. Its protein is CASSSSIGEGAYEKLFF.

This clonotype showed up many times. This sequence joins TRBV24-1 and TRBJ2-5; 7 bases map to TRBD2. CDR3 length: 12 residues. Germline CDR1 KGHDR, CDR2 SFDVKD. V gave up 5 bases and J gave up 4 bases; unmatched junction bases: 0. Here the CDR3 reads CATSGGGETQYF. The CDR3 DNA is TGTGCCACCAGTGGGGGGGGAGAGACCCAGTACTTC.

This clonotype was counted only a few times. The gene calls are TRBV27 and TRBJ2-5; D remains unclear. The V end was cut by 5 bases, the J end by 1 base, with 14 bases between. Looked up from germline, CDR1 is MNHEY and CDR2 is SMNVEV (reference sequence). This CDR3 has 15 residues. As DNA, the CDR3 is TGTGCCAGCAGTCCCCTAGTGGGCCGCCAAGAGACCCAGTACTTC. Translation gives CASSPLVGRQETQYF.

V gene TRBV10-3 combines with J gene TRBJ1-1; D gene unclear. The V and J ends lost 6 bases and 11 bases respectively, with 13 bases between them. Germline V gene data show CDR1 as ENHRY and CDR2 as SYGVKD. The CDR3 spans 11 residues. CDR3 loop: CAISAGSEAFF. The CDR3 bases are TGTGCCATCAGCGCGGGATCAGAGGCTTTCTTT.

The rearrangement uses TRBV19 and TRBJ2-2; tentative D call: TRBD2 (5 bases). CDR1 and CDR2 (germline): LNHDA, SQIVND (reference sequence). CDR3 length: 15 amino acids. The V gene lost 6 bases and the J gene lost 0 bases, with 11 bases spanning the gap. The CDR3 region has the DNA TGTGCCAGTAGCATTATCGGGACGAACACCGGGGAGCTGTTTTTT. Translation gives CASSIIGTNTGELFF.

This clonotype was seen more than once but under ten times. V gene TRBV10-3 combines with J gene TRBJ1-2, with D hard to call. From germline, CDR1 is ENHRY and CDR2 SYGVKD. This CDR3 is 14 amino acids long. V lost 2 bases and J 0 bases, leaving 7 bases between the germline ends. CDR3 in DNA: TGTGCCATCAGTGAGATGACTACTAACTATGGCTACACCTTC. Protein product: CAISEMTTNYGYTF.

This clonotype was seen a handful of times. V is TRBV4-1 and J is TRBJ2-2; TRBD1 matches at 8 bases. Germline V gene lookup returns CDR1 MGHRA and CDR2 YSYEKL. There are 18 residues in the CDR3. V shed 4 bases, J shed 1 base, and the junction held 11 bases outside the gene matches. The CDR3 nucleotides are TGCGCCAGCAGCCGCTTAACTTCCGGGACAGGGAACACCGGGGAGCTGTTTTTT. This codes for CASSRLTSGTGNTGELFF.